This T cell receptor (beta chain) originates from a study of siplizumab effects on memory and regulatory T cells. The study, taken as a whole, reports: Proof of suppressive function in proliferating Tregs from siplizumab cultures was not established. Mapping to unstimulated subsets was achieved for only a minor fraction of alloreactive clones. Treg-derived clones made up an average of approximately 64% of mappable alloreactive CD4+ clones with siplizumab and about 26% in controls.

A word on this clone: The target antigen is unknown.

Sequencing used immunoSEQ multiplex PCR; TCRdb keeps in-frame clones, though not all of them. The sample shows roughly 100,000 clones, 92% of them seen only once. Sequencing was done on a sample of CD4+ T cells sorted from blood. This clonotype was obtained from a human donor in good health.

CDR3 loop: CASSETPSGVYEQYF. CDR3 nucleotide sequence: TGTGCCAGCAGTGAGACCCCTAGCGGGGTCTACGAGCAGTACTTC. The chain uses TRBV6-1 and TRBJ2-7, with 9 bases fitting TRBD2. V lost 3 bases, J lost 3 bases, and 6 bases stayed unmatched. Per germline, CDR1 MNHNS and CDR2 SASEGT. CDR3 size: 15 residues.